Below are 32 T cell receptor beta chains sequenced from a single sample in a study of T-cell memory formation after mild COVID-19. TCRdb reanalysed the 5' RACE reads using MiXCR and keeps one entry per CDR3 protein. The data contain hundreds of thousands of distinct CDR3 sequences, approximately 25% of them singletons. Material for sequencing was PBMCs or a T cell subset sorted from them (not recorded which). These receptors originate from an adult woman who had mild COVID-19 (a few samples of this study predate the infection). Cell type and time point are not known.

This clonotype has just a few counts. The rearrangement joins TRBV15 to TRBJ2-7, with 8 bases fitting TRBD2. Germline assignment: CDR1 LNHNV and CDR2 YYDKDF (reference sequence). Trimming at V came to 3 bases and at J to 7 bases, leaving 5 bases not matched to a gene. The CDR3 loop spans 13 amino acids. CDR3 amino acids: CATSRVPSGEQYF. In DNA, the CDR3 is TGTGCCACCAGCAGGGTTCCTAGCGGGGAGCAGTACTTC.

The sample holds many counts of this clonotype. V and J are TRBV4-2 and TRBJ2-1, with D tentatively TRBD1 (5 bases). The V end lost 3 bases, the J end lost 1 base, and 10 bases lay between the germline ends. This CDR3 region has 15 residues. Per the germline V gene, CDR1 is LGHNA and CDR2 is YNFKEQ. For the CDR3, the DNA is TGTGCCAGCAGCCACTCCTCAGGGTCCTACAATGAGCAGTTCTTC. Residues: CASSHSSGSYNEQFF.

The chain combines TRBV24-1 with TRBJ2-2, with TRBD1 matching over 8 bases. V shed 4 bases, J shed 1 base, and the junction held 4 bases outside the gene matches. The CDR3 spans 16 residues. In germline, CDR1 is KGHDR, CDR2 SFDVKD. The DNA of the CDR3 is TGTGCCACCAGTGAGTCCGGGACAGGGAACACCGGGGAGCTGTTTTTT. Its protein is CATSESGTGNTGELFF.

The rearrangement joins TRBV3-1 to TRBJ2-5; D is possibly TRBD1 (5 bases). CDR1 is LGHDT and CDR2 is YNNKEL in the germline V gene (reference sequence). V gave up 3 bases and J gave up 2 bases, with 16 bases separating them. This CDR3 comprises 16 residues. The CDR3 DNA follows: TGTGCCAGCAGCCACATTTCGACTGCAGGGCAAGAGACCCAGTACTTC. Encoded protein: CASSHISTAGQETQYF.

This clonotype was recorded a few times. This chain connects TRBV5-1 to TRBJ2-7; 9 bases line up with TRBD1. J gave up 5 bases and V 1 base, and 10 bases lay outside the gene matches. CDR3 length equals 16 residues. The germline V gene encodes CDR1 SGHRS and CDR2 YFSETQ. CDR3 bases: TGCGCCAGCAGCTTGATCCACGACAGGGGGTTCCACGAGCAGTACTTC. It is translated as CASSLIHDRGFHEQYF.

This chain links TRBV24-1 with TRBJ2-1; maybe TRBD1 (6 bases). The CDR3 has 16 amino acids. The V and J ends lost 3 bases and 7 bases respectively, with 18 bases between them. CDR1 is KGHDR, CDR2 SFDVKD, per germline. The CDR3, as DNA: TGTGCCACCAGTGATACACAGGGAAAATCATCGAATGAGCAGTTCTTC. It yields the protein CATSDTQGKSSNEQFF.

V usage is TRBV6-4 and J usage is TRBJ2-1, with D possibly being TRBD2 (7 bases). Germline V lookup: CDR1 MRHNA, CDR2 SNTAGT. This CDR3 comprises 14 residues. The V and J ends lost 8 bases and 7 bases respectively, with 18 bases between them. The CDR3, as DNA: TGTGCCAGCCGTCCCGGGGGGCCGGTGAATGAGCAGTTCTTC. Translating gives CASRPGGPVNEQFF.

This clonotype was observed a handful of times. Compared with germline, one end of the junction differs, possibly owing to a read error. The chain employs TRBV7-9 and TRBJ2-7; TRBD1 might be the D (6 bases). The CDR3 contains 16 residues. The germline CDR1 and CDR2 sequences are SEHNR and FQNEAQ (reference sequence). CDR3 DNA sequence: TGTGCCAGCAGCCTAGCAGGACCCAGGGGATCCTACGAGCAGTACTTC. It yields the protein CASSLAGPRGSYEQYF.

The chain uses TRBV15 and TRBJ2-3; 11 nucleotides line up with TRBD2. From germline, CDR1 is LNHNV and CDR2 YYDKDF (reference sequence). With 4 bases clipped from V and 2 bases from J, the junction kept 8 bases outside the gene matches. This CDR3 has 17 residues. The CDR3 nucleotides read TGTGCCACCAGCAAGGAGGCGACTAGCGGGAACACAGATACGCAGTATTTT. It encodes CATSKEATSGNTDTQYF.

The chain couples TRBV14 to TRBJ2-1; D possibly corresponds to TRBD2 (6 bases). This CDR3 comprises 19 residues. Germline V CDR1 and CDR2: SGHDN, FVKESK. V was trimmed by 0 bases and J by 8 bases, leaving 26 bases between them. The CDR3 region is CASSQDVGGPSVKDDEQFF. The CDR3 coding sequence is TGTGCCAGCAGCCAAGATGTGGGGGGACCTTCGGTGAAGGACGATGAGCAGTTCTTC. The complete variable domain, with remaining parts taken from reference TRBV14 and TRBJ2-1, reads EAGVTQFPSHSVIEKGQTVTLRCDPISGHDNLYWYRRVMGKEIKFLLHFVKESKQDESGMPNNRFLAERTGGTYSTLKVQPAELEDSGVYFCASSQDVGGPSVKDDEQFFGPGTRLTVL.

This clonotype was counted between two and nine times. The rearrangement uses TRBV7-9 and TRBJ2-1; D perhaps matches TRBD1 (7 bases). Per the germline V gene, CDR1 is SEHNR and CDR2 is FQNEAQ (reference sequence). CDR3 length equals 14 residues. V was pared by 8 bases and J by 9 bases, with 20 bases between. CDR3 sequence: CASSGQGGLIEQFF. The CDR3 DNA sequence: TGTGCCAGCTCTGGTCAGGGGGGCTTGATTGAGCAGTTCTTC.

The CDR3 DNA reads TGTGCCAGCAGTTCGGCGGGGTCAGATACGCAGTATTTT. Protein sequence: CASSSAGSDTQYF. The chain employs TRBV12-3 or TRBV12-4 and TRBJ2-3, with D perhaps matching TRBD2 (6 bases). V lost 4 bases and J lost 4, with 9 bases in between. The CDR3 has 13 residues.

The gene calls are TRBV6-5 and TRBJ2-1; D is perhaps TRBD1 or TRBD2 (5 bases each). CDR3 length: 16 amino acids. V was clipped by 6 bases and J by 2 bases, with 17 bases between them. In germline, CDR1 is MNHEY, CDR2 SVGAGI. CDR3 protein: CASSRSSGPPYNEQFF. The CDR3 nucleotides are TGTGCCAGCAGCCGATCCTCGGGACCCCCCTACAATGAGCAGTTCTTC.

The V call is TRBV12-3 or TRBV12-4, the J call TRBJ1-2; TRBD1 aligns across 7 bases. The CDR3 runs 13 residues. The V segment lost 6 bases and the J segment 8 bases; nucleotides outside the gene matches: 9. The CDR3 sequence is CASSLRQGLGYTF. The CDR3 coding sequence is TGTGCCAGCAGCCTACGACAGGGACTGGGCTACACCTTC.

The chain uses TRBV7-8 and TRBJ2-7, with 10 bases aligning to TRBD1. The germline V gene has CDR1 SGHVS and CDR2 FQNEAQ. V lost 2 bases and J lost 6; bases outside the gene matches: 10. There are 16 residues in the CDR3. The CDR3 region is CASSLRRQGASREQYF. The CDR3 DNA sequence: TGTGCCAGCAGCTTACGTAGACAGGGGGCGTCCCGCGAGCAGTACTTC.

The V call is TRBV7-9, the J call TRBJ1-3, with D unclear. V lost 3 bases to trimming and J lost 2 bases, with 5 bases between them. This CDR3 region has 13 residues. Looked up from germline, CDR1 is SEHNR and CDR2 is FQNEAQ (reference sequence). CDR3 sequence reads: CASSFGAGNTIYF. The DNA of the CDR3 is TGTGCCAGCAGCTTTGGGGCTGGAAACACCATATATTTT.

This clonotype was counted only a few times. This chain connects TRBV20-1 to TRBJ2-1, with 12 bases that match TRBD2. CDR3 length: 19 residues. Germline CDR1 reads DFQATT; CDR2 reads SNEGSKA (reference sequence). After removal of 5 bases from V and 2 bases from J, the junction contained 16 bases not matched to a gene. This CDR3 is CSASDLAGGPTGTYNEQFF. The CDR3 DNA sequence: TGCAGTGCTTCTGATCTAGCGGGAGGGCCAACCGGGACCTACAATGAGCAGTTCTTC.

In this sample, this clonotype turned up many times. The J gene is TRBJ2-3, the V gene TRBV27; D not resolved. Trimming stripped 3 bases from V and 0 bases from J, with 4 bases between. The CDR3 loop spans 13 amino acids. Germline V gene data show CDR1 as MNHEY and CDR2 as SMNVEV (reference sequence). The CDR3 loop is CASSFLSTDTQYF. The DNA for the CDR3 is TGTGCCAGCAGTTTTCTAAGCACAGATACGCAGTATTTT.

The rearrangement uses TRBV4-1 and TRBJ2-1, with 8 bases identical to TRBD2. The CDR3 contains 16 residues. V gave up 1 base and J gave up 4 bases; unmatched junction bases: 6. In germline, CDR1 is MGHRA, CDR2 YSYEKL. CDR3: CASSQVWRGEYNEQFF. DNA for the CDR3: TGCGCCAGCAGCCAAGTTTGGCGGGGGGAATACAATGAGCAGTTCTTC.

This clonotype was counted between two and nine times. This chain uses TRBV30 with TRBJ2-3, with a possible D match to TRBD1 (5 bases). V lost 5 bases, J lost 6 bases, and 9 bases lay in between. Per germline, CDR1 GTSNPN and CDR2 SVGIG (reference sequence). The CDR3 is 11 residues long. This CDR3 is CAWSSGDTQYF. For the CDR3, the DNA is TGTGCCTGGTCCTCAGGGGATACGCAGTATTTT.

The chain has TRBV5-4 and TRBJ2-3; no reliable D call. This CDR3 has 13 residues. Per the germline V gene, CDR1 is SGHNT and CDR2 is YYREEE (reference sequence). V was cut by 4 bases and J by 1 base, with 7 bases left in between. CDR3 nucleotides: TGTGCCAGCAGCGGCGGACGCACAGATACGCAGTATTTT. Its protein product is CASSGGRTDTQYF.

The chain uses TRBV12-3 or TRBV12-4 and TRBJ1-2; D gene uncertain. V dropped 9 bases and J dropped 7 bases, with 15 bases sitting between them. The CDR3 has 12 residues. As DNA, the CDR3 is TGTGCCAGTGGTTTCAAGATGAGTGGCTACACCTTC. It is translated as CASGFKMSGYTF.

J is TRBJ2-7 and V is TRBV6-2 or TRBV6-3; maybe TRBD2 (6 bases). This CDR3 contains 15 residues. Germline values: CDR1 MNHEY, CDR2 SVGEGT. Trimming took off 4 bases at V and 0 bases at J, with 13 bases between the two ends. The CDR3 sequence: CASSSWLASSYEQYF. CDR3 DNA sequence: TGTGCCAGCAGTTCTTGGCTAGCGTCCTCCTACGAGCAGTACTTC.

A note on this clonotype: A junction boundary mismatches the germline segment, possibly from a read error. The chain carries TRBV7-7 and TRBJ2-3, with D possibly being TRBD1 (6 bases). Germline CDR1 reads SSHAT; CDR2 reads FNYEAQ (reference sequence). This CDR3 is 14 amino acids long. The CDR3 DNA sequence: TGTGCTAGCAGCCCAGGGGTGCTCACAGATACGCAGTATTTT. This gives the protein CASSPGVLTDTQYF.

This clonotype occurred once. V and J are TRBV19 and TRBJ2-1; D unresolved. Germline CDR1 reads LNHDA; CDR2 reads SQIVND (reference sequence). The CDR3 is 15 amino acids. Trimming took off 3 bases at V and 6 bases at J, with 15 bases between the two ends. CDR3 sequence (DNA): TGTGCCAGTAGTATTGCTGGTAGCCATGGCAATGAGCAGTTCTTC. Protein: CASSIAGSHGNEQFF.

This chain connects TRBV12-3 or TRBV12-4 to TRBJ1-5; 7 nucleotides agree with TRBD1. The CDR3 is 15 amino acids. The junction had 11 bases not matched to a gene; V was cut back by 6 bases and J by 6 bases. The CDR3 DNA reads as TGTGCCAGCAGCCTAGACAGGGTCTCACTTCAGCCCCAGCATTTT. Protein product: CASSLDRVSLQPQHF.

The chain joins TRBV4-1 to TRBJ2-7; D may match TRBD1 or TRBD2 (6 bases each). This CDR3 has 16 residues. V shed 1 base and J shed 2 bases, with 15 bases lying between them. CDR1 is MGHRA and CDR2 is YSYEKL in the germline V gene. The CDR3 spells CASSQGWGRTTYEQYF. The CDR3 DNA follows: TGCGCCAGCAGCCAAGGGTGGGGGCGGACTACCTACGAGCAGTACTTC.

This clonotype was detected only a few times. V gene TRBV15 combines with J gene TRBJ2-7; TRBD1 matches 10 bases. Trimming at V came to 4 bases and at J to 2 bases, leaving 5 bases not matched to a gene. This CDR3 comprises 15 residues. The germline gives CDR1 LNHNV, CDR2 YYDKDF (reference sequence). In nucleotides, the CDR3 is TGTGCCACCAGCAAACCGGGACAGGGGACCTACGAGCAGTACTTC. Translating it yields CATSKPGQGTYEQYF.

The V call is TRBV20-1, the J call TRBJ2-1; D is undetermined. Germline V CDR1 and CDR2: DFQATT, SNEGSKA (reference sequence). The CDR3 covers 12 residues. Trimming pared 3 bases from V and 8 bases from J, leaving 11 bases between. CDR3 sequence: CSASETGDEQFF. The CDR3 DNA reads as TGCAGTGCTAGTGAAACTGGGGATGAGCAGTTCTTC.

This clonotype was seen only once. The chain links TRBV7-9 to TRBJ2-3; 12 bases fit TRBD2. The CDR3 has 15 amino acids. Germline CDR1 is SEHNR and CDR2 is FQNEAQ (reference sequence). J was trimmed by 3 bases and V by 5 bases; bases with no gene match: 3. CDR3 DNA sequence: TGTGCCAGCAGCATGACTAGCGGGGGTACAGATACGCAGTATTTT. Translated, it gives CASSMTSGGTDTQYF. Complete variable domain (other parts from reference TRBV7-9 and TRBJ2-3): DTGVSQNPRHKITKRGQNVTFRCDPISEHNRLYWYRQTLGQGPEFLTYFQNEAQLEKSRLLSDRFSAERPKGSFSTLEIQRTEQGDSAMYLCASSMTSGGTDTQYFGPGTRLTVL.

This clonotype was detected only a few times. An end of the junction differs from the germline gene, which may be a read error. The chain carries TRBV5-1 and TRBJ2-7; TRBD2 agrees at 9 bases. Per the germline V gene, CDR1 is SGHRS and CDR2 is YFSETQ. The CDR3 loop spans 16 amino acids. As DNA, the CDR3 is TGCGCCAGCAGCTTTTCCGAGCGGGGGGAGAATTACGAGCAGCACTTC. It specifies CASSFSERGENYEQHF.

This sequence joins TRBV6-5 and TRBJ1-5; the D is unclear. Between the trimmed V and J ends, which lost 0 bases and 7 bases, there was a span of 13 bases. CDR3 length: 15 amino acids. From germline, CDR1 is MNHEY and CDR2 SVGAGI. The CDR3 region is CASSYSSQPGQPQHF. The CDR3 DNA reads as TGTGCCAGCAGTTACTCGAGTCAGCCGGGCCAGCCCCAGCATTTT.